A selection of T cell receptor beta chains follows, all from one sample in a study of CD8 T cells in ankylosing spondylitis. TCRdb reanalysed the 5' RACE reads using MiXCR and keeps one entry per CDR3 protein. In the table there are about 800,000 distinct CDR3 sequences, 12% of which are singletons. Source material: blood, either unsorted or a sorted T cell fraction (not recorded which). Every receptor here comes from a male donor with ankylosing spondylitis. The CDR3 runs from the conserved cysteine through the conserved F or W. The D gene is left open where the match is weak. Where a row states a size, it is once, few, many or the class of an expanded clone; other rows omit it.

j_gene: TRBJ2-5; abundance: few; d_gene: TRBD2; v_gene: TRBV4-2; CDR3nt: TGTGCCAGCAGCCGGAAACAAATAGCGGGGGGCACTCAAGAGACCCAGTACTTC; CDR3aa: CASSRKQIAGGTQETQYF
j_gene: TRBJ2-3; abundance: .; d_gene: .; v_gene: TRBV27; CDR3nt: TGTGCCAGCAGTTTAAATCGGGACACAGATACGCAGTATTTT; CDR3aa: CASSLNRDTDTQYF
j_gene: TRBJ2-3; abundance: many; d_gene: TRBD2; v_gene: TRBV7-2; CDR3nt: TGTGCCAGCAGCTCAGACCCTAGCGGGGGTGGCACAGATACGCAGTATTTT; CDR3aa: CASSSDPSGGGTDTQYF
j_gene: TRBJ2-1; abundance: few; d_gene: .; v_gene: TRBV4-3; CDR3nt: TGCGCCAGCAGCCAAGTGGAGGGAGCTGAGCAGTTCTTC; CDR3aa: CASSQVEGAEQFF
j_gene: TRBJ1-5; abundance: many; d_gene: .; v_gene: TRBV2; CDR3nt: TGTGCCAGCCAATTAGGGCGATCCCAGCATTTT; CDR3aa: CASQLGRSQHF
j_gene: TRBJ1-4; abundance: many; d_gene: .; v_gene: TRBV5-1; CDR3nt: TGCGCCAGCAGCCCCTGGACGGGAGGTAATGAAAAACTGTTTTTT; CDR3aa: CASSPWTGGNEKLFF
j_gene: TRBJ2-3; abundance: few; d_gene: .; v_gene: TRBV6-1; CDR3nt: TGTGCCAGCAGAAGGGGAACCACAGATACGCAGTATTTT; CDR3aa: CASRRGTTDTQYF
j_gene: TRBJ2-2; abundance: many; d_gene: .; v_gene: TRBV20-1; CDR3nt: TGCAGTGCTAAGCGTTGGTCCGGGGAGCTGTTTTTT; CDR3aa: CSAKRWSGELFF
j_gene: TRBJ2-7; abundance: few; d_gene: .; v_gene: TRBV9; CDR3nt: TGTGCCAGCAGCGTAAATTCCGTCGCCGCCGAGCAGTACTTC; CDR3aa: CASSVNSVAAEQYF
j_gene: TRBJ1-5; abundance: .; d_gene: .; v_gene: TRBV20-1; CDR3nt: TGCAGTGCTAGAGATGGCGGTGTCAATCAGCCCCAGCATTTT; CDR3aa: CSARDGGVNQPQHF
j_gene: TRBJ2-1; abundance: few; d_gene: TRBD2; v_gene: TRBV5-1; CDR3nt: TGCGCCAGCAAGCCAGCGGGAGCAGTGGGGGCCTACAATGAGCAGTTCTTC; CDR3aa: CASKPAGAVGAYNEQFF
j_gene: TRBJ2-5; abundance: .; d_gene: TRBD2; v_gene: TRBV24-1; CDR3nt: TGTGCCACCAGTGGGAGGACTACGGGGACTAGCGGGAGAGGTGTAGAGGAGACCCAGTACTTC; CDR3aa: CATSGRTTGTSGRGVEETQYF
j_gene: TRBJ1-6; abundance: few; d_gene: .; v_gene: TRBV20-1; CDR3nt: TGCAGTGCTAGAAGTTACGTCGGGGACGGCTTGAATTCACCCCTCCACTTT; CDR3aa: CSARSYVGDGLNSPLHF
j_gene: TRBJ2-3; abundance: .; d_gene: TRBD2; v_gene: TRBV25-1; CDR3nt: TGTGCCAGCAGTGAACCCAGTGGGAGGGCGGAAGATACGCAGTATTTT; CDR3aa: CASSEPSGRAEDTQYF
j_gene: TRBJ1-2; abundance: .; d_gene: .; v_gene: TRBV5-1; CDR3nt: TGCGCCAGCAGCTTGGAGATTGGGATTAACTATGGCTACACCTTC; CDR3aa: CASSLEIGINYGYTF
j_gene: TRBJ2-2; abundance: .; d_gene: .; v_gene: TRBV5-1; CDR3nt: TGCGCCAGCAGCTTGGGAGGGTCCCACGGGGAGCTGTTTTTT; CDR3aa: CASSLGGSHGELFF
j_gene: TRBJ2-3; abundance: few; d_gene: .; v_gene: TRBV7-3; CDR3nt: TGTGCCAGCAGCCAATTTCAAGATACGCAGTATTTT; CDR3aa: CASSQFQDTQYF
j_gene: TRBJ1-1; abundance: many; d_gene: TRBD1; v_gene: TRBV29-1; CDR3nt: TGCAGCGAAAGGACAGGGGGTGAAGCTTTCTTT; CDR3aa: CSERTGGEAFF
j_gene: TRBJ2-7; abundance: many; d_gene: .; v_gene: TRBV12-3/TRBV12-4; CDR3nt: TGTGCCAGCAGTTTTGGTCGAACCGCTTACGAGCAGTACTTC; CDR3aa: CASSFGRTAYEQYF
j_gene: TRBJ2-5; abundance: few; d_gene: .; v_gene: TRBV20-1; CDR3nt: TGCAGTGCTAGAGTGGGGGTCGGAGAGACCCAGTACTTC; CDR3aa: CSARVGVGETQYF
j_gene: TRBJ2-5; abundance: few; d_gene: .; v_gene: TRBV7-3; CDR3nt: TGTGCCAGTGGACCGGGGGACCAAGAGACCCAGTACTTC; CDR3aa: CASGPGDQETQYF
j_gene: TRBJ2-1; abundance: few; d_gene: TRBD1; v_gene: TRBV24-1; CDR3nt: TGTGCCACCAGTGATTTATCAGGGGGCTCCTACAATGAGCAGTTCTTC; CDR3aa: CATSDLSGGSYNEQFF
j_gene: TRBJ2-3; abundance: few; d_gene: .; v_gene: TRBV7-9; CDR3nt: TGTGCCAGCAGCTTATACGGGGGTGTCGCAGATACGCAGTATTTT; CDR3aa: CASSLYGGVADTQYF
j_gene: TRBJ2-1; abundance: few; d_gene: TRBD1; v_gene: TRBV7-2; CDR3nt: TGTGCCAGCAGATTAGACAGGGGGGCCTACAATGAGCAGTTCTTC; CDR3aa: CASRLDRGAYNEQFF
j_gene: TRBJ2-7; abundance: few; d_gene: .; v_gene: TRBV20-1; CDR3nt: TGCAGTGCTAGGCTGCGGAATCCCTACGAGCAGTACTTC; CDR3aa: CSARLRNPYEQYF
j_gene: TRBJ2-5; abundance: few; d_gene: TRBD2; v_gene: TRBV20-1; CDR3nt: TGCAGTGCTAGTGGGGCGGTAGCGGGACTGGGGGAGACCCAGTACTTC; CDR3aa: CSASGAVAGLGETQYF
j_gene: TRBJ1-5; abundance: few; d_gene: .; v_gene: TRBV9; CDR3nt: TGTGCCAGCAGCGCTCAGGGTACCGATCAGCCCCAGCATTTT; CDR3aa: CASSAQGTDQPQHF
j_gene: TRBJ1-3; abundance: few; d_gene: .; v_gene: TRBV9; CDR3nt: TGTGCCAGCAGCGTAGCCAACAGAGAAGGAAACACCATATATTTT; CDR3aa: CASSVANREGNTIYF
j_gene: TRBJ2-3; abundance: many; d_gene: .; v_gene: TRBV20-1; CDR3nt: TGCAGTGCTAGAGATCTTCGAGTGGCGGGGACCAGCACAGATACGCAGTATTTT; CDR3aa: CSARDLRVAGTSTDTQYF
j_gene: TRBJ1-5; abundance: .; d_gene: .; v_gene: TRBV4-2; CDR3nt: TGTGCCAGCAGCCTAAGCGCAGGACCTACTGCCGGGCAGCCCCAGCATTTT; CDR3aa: CASSLSAGPTAGQPQHF
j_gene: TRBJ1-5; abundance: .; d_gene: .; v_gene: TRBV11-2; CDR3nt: TGTGCCAGCAGCTTTGGCAACCTGACGCCCCAGCATTTT; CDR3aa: CASSFGNLTPQHF
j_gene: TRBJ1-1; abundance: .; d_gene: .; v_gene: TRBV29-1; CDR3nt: TGCAGCGTGGTTGGGGAGGACACTGAAGCTTTCTTT; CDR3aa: CSVVGEDTEAFF
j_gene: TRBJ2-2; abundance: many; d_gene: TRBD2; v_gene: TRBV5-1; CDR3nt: TGCGCCAGCAGCCTACTAGCGGGGGTGAACACCGGGGAGCTGTTTTTT; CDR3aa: CASSLLAGVNTGELFF
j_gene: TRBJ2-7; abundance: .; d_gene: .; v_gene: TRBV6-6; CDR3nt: TGTGCCAGCAGTTTTGACAGCCTCTACGAGCAGTACTTC; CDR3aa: CASSFDSLYEQYF
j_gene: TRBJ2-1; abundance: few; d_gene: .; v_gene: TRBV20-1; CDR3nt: TGCAGTGCTCGAGCGGTAAGGGGGCAGAGTAGCGGAAGGACAAGCTCCTACAATGAGCAGTTCTTC; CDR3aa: CSARAVRGQSSGRTSSYNEQFF
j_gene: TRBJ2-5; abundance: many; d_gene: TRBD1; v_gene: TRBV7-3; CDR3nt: TGTGCCAGCAGCCCTGGGACAGGGCAGTTTGAGACCCAGTACTTC; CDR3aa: CASSPGTGQFETQYF
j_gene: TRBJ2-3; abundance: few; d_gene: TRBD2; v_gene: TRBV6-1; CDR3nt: TGTGCCAGCAGGGGGACTAGCGGCTCGGATACGCAGTATTTT; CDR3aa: CASRGTSGSDTQYF
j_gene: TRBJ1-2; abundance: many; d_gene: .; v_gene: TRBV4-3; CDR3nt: TGCGCCAGCAGCACCCTCGGGGATTACCTGAATGGCTACACCTTC; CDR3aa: CASSTLGDYLNGYTF
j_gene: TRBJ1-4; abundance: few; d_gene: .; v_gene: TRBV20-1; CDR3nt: TGCAGTGCTAGCCCCACAGGGTGGACTAATGAAAAACTGTTTTTT; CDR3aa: CSASPTGWTNEKLFF
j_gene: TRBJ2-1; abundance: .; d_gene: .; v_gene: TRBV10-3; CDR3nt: TGTGCCATCAGCCTCGGGTTTGAGCAGTTCTTC; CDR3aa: CAISLGFEQFF
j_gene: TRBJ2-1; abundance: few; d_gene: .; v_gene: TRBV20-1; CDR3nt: TGCAGTGCTAGAGACGCGTGGGGGAGCTCCTACAATGAGCAGTTCTTC; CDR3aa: CSARDAWGSSYNEQFF
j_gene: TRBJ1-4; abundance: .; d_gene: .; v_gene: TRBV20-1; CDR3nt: TGCAGTGCTTCCCTTGGAGGGATGAGAGAAAAACTGTTTTTT; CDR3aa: CSASLGGMREKLFF
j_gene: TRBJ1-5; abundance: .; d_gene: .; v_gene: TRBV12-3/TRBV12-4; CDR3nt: TGTGCCAGCAGCTTCTCTGCCGGGGGCCATCAGCCCCAGCATTTT; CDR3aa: CASSFSAGGHQPQHF
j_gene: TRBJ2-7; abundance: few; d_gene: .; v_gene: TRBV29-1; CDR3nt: TGCAGCGTTGCGGGCAGGGCGTACGAGCAGTACTTC; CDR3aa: CSVAGRAYEQYF
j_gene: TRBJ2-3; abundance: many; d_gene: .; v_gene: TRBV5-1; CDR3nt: TGCGCCAGCAGAAACAGGGGCACAGATACGCAGTATTTT; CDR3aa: CASRNRGTDTQYF
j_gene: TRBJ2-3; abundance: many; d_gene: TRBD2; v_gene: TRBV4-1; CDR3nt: TGCGCCAGCAGCCATAGACTAGCGACAGATACGCAGTATTTT; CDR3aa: CASSHRLATDTQYF
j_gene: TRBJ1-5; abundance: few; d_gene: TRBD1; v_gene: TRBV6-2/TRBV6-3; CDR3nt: TGTGCCAGCAGCTCGGACCCAGGGGGTAGCAATCAGCCCCAGCATTTT; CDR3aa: CASSSDPGGSNQPQHF
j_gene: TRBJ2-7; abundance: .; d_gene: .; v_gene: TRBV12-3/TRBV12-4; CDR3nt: TGTGCCAGCACTCTATGGGGGTCGTGGGAGCAGTACTTC; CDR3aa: CASTLWGSWEQYF
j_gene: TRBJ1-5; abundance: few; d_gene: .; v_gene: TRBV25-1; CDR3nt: TGTGCCAGCAGCGCTGACCGGGGGGCGCTCGATCAGCCCCAGCATTTT; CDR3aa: CASSADRGALDQPQHF
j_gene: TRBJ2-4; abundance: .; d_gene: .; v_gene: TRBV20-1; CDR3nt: TGCAGTGCTCCGAAAGGGTGGGGCAAAAACATTCAGTACTTC; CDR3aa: CSAPKGWGKNIQYF
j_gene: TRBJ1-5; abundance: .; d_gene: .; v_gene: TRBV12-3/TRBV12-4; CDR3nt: TGTGCCAGCAGTGACAGGTCAGGTAGCAATCAGCCCCAGCATTTT; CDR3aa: CASSDRSGSNQPQHF
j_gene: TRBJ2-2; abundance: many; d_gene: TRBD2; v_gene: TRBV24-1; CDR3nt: TGTGCCACCAGTGATTTGAAGCGGGGGCTCCACACCGGGGAGCTGTTTTTT; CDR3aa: CATSDLKRGLHTGELFF
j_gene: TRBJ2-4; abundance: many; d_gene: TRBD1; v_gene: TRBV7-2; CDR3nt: TGTGCCAGCAGCCGGACTGGACAGGGAAGTATCATTCAGTACTTC; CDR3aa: CASSRTGQGSIIQYF
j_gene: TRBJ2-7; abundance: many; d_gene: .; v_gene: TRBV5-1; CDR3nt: TGCGCCAGCAGCAACGACGGGGACGAGCAGTACTTC; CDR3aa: CASSNDGDEQYF
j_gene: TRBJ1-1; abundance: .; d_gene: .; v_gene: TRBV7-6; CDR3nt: TGTGCCAGCAGCACCCAACAGAACACTGAAGCTTTCTTT; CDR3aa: CASSTQQNTEAFF
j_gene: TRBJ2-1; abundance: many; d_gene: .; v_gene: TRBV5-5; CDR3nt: TGTGCCAGCAGCTTTAGCTCTGGAGCCGGTAATGAGCAGTTCTTC; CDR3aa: CASSFSSGAGNEQFF
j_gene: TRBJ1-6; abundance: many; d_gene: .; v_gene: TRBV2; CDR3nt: TGTGCCAGCAGTGAATTCGACCTCGCCATTTCACCCCTCCACTTT; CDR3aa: CASSEFDLAISPLHF